The T cell receptor (beta chain) under discussion was sequenced for a study of cytomegalovirus exposure and HLA in healthy donors. Primers for the PCR totalled 60 Vbeta and 13 Jbeta. Using immunoSEQ multiplex PCR, the repertoire was profiled, and TCRdb retains in-frame clones only, with some absent. Its clone listing holds about 110,000 clones. Notes on the study in general: The productive fraction for most TCR beta V segments was about 87% or about 30% in an earlier analysis. TCR beta chains associated with HLA were, in a later analysis, more clonally expanded than equally common others.

V gave up 7 bases and J gave up 7 bases, with 14 bases separating them. The germline CDR1 and CDR2 sequences are MNHNS and SASEGT. This CDR3 comprises 13 residues. As regards this clone: The antigen remains unidentified.

J is TRBJ1-5 and V is TRBV6-1, with D perhaps TRBD1 (6 bases). This TCR was recovered from a man between 18 and 35 years old in good health and CMV-seronegative. The sequenced sample consisted of PBMCs. The CDR3 DNA reads TGTGCCAGCACCGGACAGTTTCGGCAGCCCCAGCATTTT. Protein sequence: CASTGQFRQPQHF.